These T cell receptor beta chains were read from a single sample in a study of blood T cell repertoires in COVID-19. TCRdb's table, derived via immunoSEQ multiplex PCR, lists solely in-frame clones and lacks some. The repertoire holds about 120,000 clones, with around 90% as singletons. Sequenced sample: peripheral blood. These receptors all come from a human donor in a cohort sampled during active COVID-19. The CDR3 runs from the conserved cysteine through the conserved F or W. The D gene is left open where the match is weak. Clone sizes are given selectively: once, few, many, or a class where the clone is expanded.

>TRBV19|.|.|TRBJ1-6
CASSMSDGFGSPLHF
TGTGCCAGTAGTATGTCTGACGGGTTCGGGTCACCCCTCCACTTT
>TRBV15|.|TRBD1|TRBJ2-1
CATRGTGVNEQFF
TGTGCCACCAGGGGGACAGGGGTGAATGAGCAGTTCTTC
>TRBV24-1|few|TRBD2|TRBJ2-3
CATSPGGLADTQYF
TGTGCCACCAGCCCGGGGGGGCTCGCAGATACGCAGTATTTT
>TRBV3-1/TRBV3-2|.|TRBD2|TRBJ2-1
CASSQETGGRALDEQFF
TGTGCCAGCAGCCAAGAAACGGGCGGGAGGGCCTTGGATGAGCAGTTCTTC
>TRBV9|.|.|TRBJ2-6
CASSVVGANVLTF
TGTGCCAGCAGCGTCGTCGGGGCCAACGTCCTGACTTTC
>TRBV6-1|.|TRBD2|TRBJ2-3
CASSEPITGLRSTDTQYF
TGTGCCAGCAGTGAACCAATAACGGGACTACGCAGCACAGATACGCAGTATTTT
>TRBV5-1|.|TRBD1|TRBJ1-3
CASSLRQGANSGNTIYF
TGCGCCAGCAGCTTAAGACAGGGGGCCAACTCTGGAAACACCATATATTTT
>TRBV3-1/TRBV3-2|once|TRBD1|TRBJ2-1
CASSQEAPGQGANEQFF
TGTGCCAGCAGCCAAGAGGCCCCGGGACAGGGGGCCAATGAGCAGTTCTTC
>TRBV19|.|.|TRBJ1-2
CASSMYQGGGNYGYIF
TGTGCCAGTAGTATGTATCAAGGCGGGGGAAACTATGGCTACATCTTC
>TRBV28|.|.|TRBJ1-2
CASSFGGAKFGYTF
TGTGCCAGCAGTTTTGGGGGCGCGAAATTTGGCTACACCTTC
>TRBV20-1|.|.|TRBJ2-5
CSASRQTQETQYF
TGCAGTGCTAGTCGACAGACCCAAGAGACCCAGTACTTC
>TRBV30|.|TRBD1|TRBJ1-2
CAWSVAGGGGYTF
TGTGCCTGGAGTGTAGCAGGGGGCGGTGGCTACACCTTC
>TRBV15|.|TRBD1|TRBJ1-2
CATSRGTGGTRYGYTF
TGTGCCACCAGCAGAGGTACAGGGGGGACAAGGTATGGCTACACCTTC
>TRBV29-1|.|TRBD1|TRBJ2-7
CSVGWTGGDEQYF
TGCAGCGTTGGGTGGACAGGGGGGGACGAGCAGTACTTC
>TRBV3-1/TRBV3-2|.|TRBD1|TRBJ1-5
CASSLGQGASQPQHF
TGTGCCAGCAGCCTGGGACAGGGTGCATCTCAGCCCCAGCATTTT
>TRBV5-1|.|TRBD1|TRBJ2-2
CASSSNRGGTGELFF
TGCGCCAGCAGCTCAAACAGGGGTGGGACCGGGGAGCTGTTTTTT
>TRBV3-1/TRBV3-2|few|TRBD2|TRBJ2-7
CASSQDRGTSGRYEQYF
TGTGCCAGCAGCCAAGATCGAGGAACTAGCGGGAGGTACGAGCAGTACTTC
>TRBV18|.|TRBD2|TRBJ2-3
CASSPLSSGRSDTQYF
TGTGCCAGCTCACCATTGTCTAGCGGGAGATCAGATACGCAGTATTTT
>TRBV6-1|few|TRBD2|TRBJ2-1
CASSAFGGDANNEQFF
TGTGCCAGCAGTGCGTTCGGGGGGGACGCAAACAATGAGCAGTTCTTC
>TRBV4-2|.|TRBD2|TRBJ2-2
CASSQDRLAGNTGELFF
TGTGCCAGCAGCCAAGATCGACTAGCGGGAAACACCGGGGAGCTGTTTTTT
>TRBV29-1|.|.|TRBJ2-2
CSVEMGGGNTGELFF
TGCAGCGTTGAAATGGGGGGTGGGAATACCGGGGAGCTGTTTTTT